The clone carrying this T cell receptor (beta chain) was recorded only once. Sequencing used immunoSEQ multiplex PCR; TCRdb keeps in-frame clones, though not all of them. The data hold about 380,000 clones, with around 89% observed a single time. The CDR3 is 15 amino acids. The V and J ends lost 6 bases and 3 bases respectively, with 21 bases between them. Germline V CDR1 and CDR2: SQVTM, ANQGSEA. This specimen comes from a study of blood T cell repertoires in COVID-19. This TCR was sampled from a young woman who had recovered from COVID-19. The sample comprised PBMCs or T cells enriched from blood (not recorded which). The chain is built from TRBV29-1 and TRBJ2-7; tentative D call: TRBD1 (6 bases). The chain's CDR3 is CSVTPQGPLGYEQYF. CDR3 sequence (DNA): TGCAGCGTCACACCACAGGGACCCCTAGGCTACGAGCAGTACTTC.